These T cell receptor beta chains were read from a single sample in a study of T cell responses to AZD1222 COVID-19 vaccine. TCRdb's table, derived via immunoSEQ multiplex PCR, lists solely in-frame clones and lacks some. The sample data list over 130,000 clones. Source material: peripheral blood. The source is an adult in good health. Both conserved end residues are part of each CDR3. Fields, in order: D gene, J gene, V gene, CDR3 DNA, CDR3 protein. The D gene is left open where the match is weak.

NA TRBJ1-2 TRBV10-3 TGTGCCATCAGGTCAGGGGATGACTATGGCTACACCTTC CAIRSGDDYGYTF
TRBD2 TRBJ2-3 TRBV2 TGTGCCAGCAGGGCTAGCGGGGGGGGACTAACAGATACGCAGTATTTT CASRASGGGLTDTQYF
NA TRBJ2-7 TRBV6-5 TGTGCCAGCAGTTATTCCCCAGGGGGGAACTCCTACGAGCAGTACTTC CASSYSPGGNSYEQYF
TRBD1 TRBJ1-2 TRBV5-1 TGCGCCAGCAGCTTGAAAGTTGGGACAGAATATGGCTACACCTTC CASSLKVGTEYGYTF
NA TRBJ1-1 TRBV11-3 TGTGCCAGCAGCTTAGTGGTGGCAAGGGACACTGAAGCTTTCTTT CASSLVVARDTEAFF
TRBD1 TRBJ2-7 TRBV27 TGTGCCAGCAGTTTAAGGGGACAGGGGGCGACCTACGAGCAGTACTTC CASSLRGQGATYEQYF
NA TRBJ1-3 TRBV4-3 TGCGCCAGCAGCCTTACCTCAACGGGGTTCGCTGGAAACACCATATATTTT CASSLTSTGFAGNTIYF
NA TRBJ1-1 TRBV5-1 TGCGCCAGCAGCCCGGATGGAGGGGACACTGAAGCTTTCTTT CASSPDGGDTEAFF
TRBD1 TRBJ2-1 TRBV6-2/TRBV6-3 TGTGCCAGCAGTTTCTATAAGGGGACAGGGTGGAATGAGCAGTTCTTC CASSFYKGTGWNEQFF
NA TRBJ1-6 TRBV19 TGTGCCAGTAGCAACAGGGCCCTCGGTTCACCCCTCCACTTT CASSNRALGSPLHF
NA TRBJ1-6 TRBV5-1 TGCGCCAGCAGCAACCGGGACGGGATAGGTTCACCCCTCCACTTT CASSNRDGIGSPLHF
NA TRBJ2-1 TRBV1 TGCACCAGCAGCCGACAGGGGGCTAGGGATGAGCAGTTCTTC CTSSRQGARDEQFF
NA TRBJ2-1 TRBV5-4 TGTGCCAGCAGGGCCGGGGACAAGTACAATGAGCAGTTCTTC CASRAGDKYNEQFF
NA TRBJ2-1 TRBV7-9 TGTGCCAGCAGCTTAAAGCTGGGGTGGAATGAGCAGTTCTTC CASSLKLGWNEQFF
TRBD2 TRBJ2-1 TRBV19 TGTGCCAGTAGTATAGATTTTCGTGGGGAGCGGGGGGACTACAATGAGCAGTTCTTC CASSIDFRGERGDYNEQFF
NA TRBJ2-7 TRBV7-2 TGTGCCAGCAGCTTAGCGCAGGGAGCTTTCGGGCAGTACTTC CASSLAQGAFGQYF
NA TRBJ2-1 TRBV2 TGTGCCAGCAAGCGCCTAGGGTACAATGAGCAGTTCTTC CASKRLGYNEQFF
TRBD1 TRBJ2-7 TRBV7-9 TGTGCCATCTCCCGGACAGGGATTAGTGAGCAGTACTTC CAISRTGISEQYF
NA TRBJ1-1 TRBV5-6 TGTGCCAGCAGCTTCTTTTCGTCCTCCTTAGGCACTGAAGCTTTCTTT CASSFFSSSLGTEAFF
TRBD2 TRBJ2-1 TRBV9 TGTGCCAGCAGCGTCAGCCCTGGACTAGATGAGCAGTTCTTC CASSVSPGLDEQFF
TRBD1 TRBJ2-1 TRBV2 TGTGCCAGCAGTGAAGCGCGGGGTCAGGGGGCCCGGGAGCAGTTCTTC CASSEARGQGAREQFF
NA TRBJ1-5 TRBV3-1/TRBV3-2 TGTGCCAGCAGCCTAGGGGTCCAGCCCCAGCATTTT CASSLGVQPQHF
TRBD2 TRBJ2-1 TRBV6-5 TGTGCCAGCAGCCCCTGGGGGGGGGAGCAGTTCTTC CASSPWGGEQFF
NA TRBJ2-1 TRBV9 TGTGCCAGCAGCGTAGGGAACTACAATGAGCAGTTCTTC CASSVGNYNEQFF
NA TRBJ2-3 TRBV6-2/TRBV6-3 TGTGCCAGCAGTCTCGGCAGGGTTAGCACAGATACGCAGTATTTT CASSLGRVSTDTQYF
TRBD1 TRBJ1-2 TRBV6-1 TGTGCGACGAGCCTGGACAGGACAGTCGATGGCTACACCTTC CATSLDRTVDGYTF
TRBD1 TRBJ2-3 TRBV7-3 TGTGCCAGCGCCCCGGACAGGGTCACAGATACGCAGTATTTT CASAPDRVTDTQYF
NA TRBJ2-5 TRBV6-5 TGTGCCAGCAGTTACTCCCCGGAAGGGACCCAGTACTTC CASSYSPEGTQYF
TRBD2 TRBJ2-2 TRBV11-2 TGTGCCAGCAGCACGGGGGGGAGGACCGGGGAGCTGTTTTTT CASSTGGRTGELFF
NA TRBJ2-1 TRBV18 TGTGCCAGCTCATCTTCTAGCAATGAGCAGTTCTTC CASSSSSNEQFF